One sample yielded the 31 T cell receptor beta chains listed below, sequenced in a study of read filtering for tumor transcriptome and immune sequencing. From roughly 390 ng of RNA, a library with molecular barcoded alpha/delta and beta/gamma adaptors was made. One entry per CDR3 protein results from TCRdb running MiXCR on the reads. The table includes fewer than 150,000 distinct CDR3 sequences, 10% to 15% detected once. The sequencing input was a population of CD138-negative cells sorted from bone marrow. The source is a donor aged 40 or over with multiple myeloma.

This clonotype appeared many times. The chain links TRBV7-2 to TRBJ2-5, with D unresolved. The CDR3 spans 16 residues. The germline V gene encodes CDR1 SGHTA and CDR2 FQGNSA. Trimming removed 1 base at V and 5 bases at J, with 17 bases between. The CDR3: CASSLGSQANGETQYF. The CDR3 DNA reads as TGTGCCAGCAGCTTAGGGAGCCAGGCGAACGGGGAGACCCAGTACTTC. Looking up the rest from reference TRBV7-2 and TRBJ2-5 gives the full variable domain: GAGVSQSPSNKVTEKGKDVELRCDPISGHTALYWYRQSLGQGLEFLIYFQGNSAPDKSGLPSDRFSAERTGGSVSTLTIQRTQQEDSAVYLCASSLGSQANGETQYFGPGTRLLVL.

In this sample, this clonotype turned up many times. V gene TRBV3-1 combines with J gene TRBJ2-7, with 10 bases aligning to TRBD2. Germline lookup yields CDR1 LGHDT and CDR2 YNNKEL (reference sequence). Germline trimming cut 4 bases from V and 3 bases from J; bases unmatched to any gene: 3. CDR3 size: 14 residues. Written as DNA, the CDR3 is TGTGCCAGCAGCCCTTGGACTAGCGGCTACGAGCAGTACTTC. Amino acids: CASSPWTSGYEQYF.

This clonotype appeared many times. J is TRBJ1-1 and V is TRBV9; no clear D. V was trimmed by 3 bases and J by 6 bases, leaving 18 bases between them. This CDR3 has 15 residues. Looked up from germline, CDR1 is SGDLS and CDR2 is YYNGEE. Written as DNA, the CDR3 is TGTGCCAGCAGCGCCGTTACGGCATTCGGGTCTGAAGCTTTCTTT. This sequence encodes CASSAVTAFGSEAFF.

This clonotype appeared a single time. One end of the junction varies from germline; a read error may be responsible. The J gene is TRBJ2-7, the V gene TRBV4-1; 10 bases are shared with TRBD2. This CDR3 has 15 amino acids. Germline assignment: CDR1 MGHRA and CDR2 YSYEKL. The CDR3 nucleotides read TGCGCCAGTAGCCATGGACTAGCGGTCTCCTACGAGCAGTACTTC. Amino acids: CASSHGLAVSYEQYF.

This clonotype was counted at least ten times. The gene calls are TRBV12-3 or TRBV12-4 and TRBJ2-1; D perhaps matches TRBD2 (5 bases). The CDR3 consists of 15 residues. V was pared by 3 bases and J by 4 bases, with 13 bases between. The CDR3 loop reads CASSFGDSVYNEQFF. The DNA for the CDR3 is TGTGCCAGCAGTTTCGGGGATTCGGTATACAATGAGCAGTTCTTC.

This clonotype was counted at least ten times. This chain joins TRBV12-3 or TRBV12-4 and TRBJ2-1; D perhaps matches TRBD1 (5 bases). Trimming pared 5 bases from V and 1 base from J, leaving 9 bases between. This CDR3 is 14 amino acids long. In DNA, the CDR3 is TGTGCCAGCAGTCGTACAGGTTCCTACAATGAGCAGTTCTTC. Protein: CASSRTGSYNEQFF.

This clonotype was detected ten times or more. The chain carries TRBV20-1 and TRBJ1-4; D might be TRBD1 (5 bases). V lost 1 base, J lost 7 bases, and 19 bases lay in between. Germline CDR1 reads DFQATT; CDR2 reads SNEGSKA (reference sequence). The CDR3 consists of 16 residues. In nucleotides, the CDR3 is TGCAGTGCTAGAGTATTGATAAGTGGGAGGGGTGAAAAACTGTTTTTT. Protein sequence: CSARVLISGRGEKLFF.

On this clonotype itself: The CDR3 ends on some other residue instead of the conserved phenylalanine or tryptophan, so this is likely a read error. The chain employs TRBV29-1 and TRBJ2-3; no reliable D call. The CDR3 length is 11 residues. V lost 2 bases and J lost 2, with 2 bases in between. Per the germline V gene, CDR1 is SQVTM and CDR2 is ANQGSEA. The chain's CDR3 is CSVENTDTQYL. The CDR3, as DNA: TGCAGCGTTGAAAACACAGATACGCAGTATCTT.

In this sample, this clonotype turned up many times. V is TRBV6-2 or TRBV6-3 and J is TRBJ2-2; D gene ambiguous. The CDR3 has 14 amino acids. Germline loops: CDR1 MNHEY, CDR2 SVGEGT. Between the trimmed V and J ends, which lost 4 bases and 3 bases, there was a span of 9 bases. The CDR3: CASSLRMDTGELFF. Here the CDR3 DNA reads TGTGCCAGCAGTTTGAGAATGGACACCGGGGAGCTGTTTTTT.

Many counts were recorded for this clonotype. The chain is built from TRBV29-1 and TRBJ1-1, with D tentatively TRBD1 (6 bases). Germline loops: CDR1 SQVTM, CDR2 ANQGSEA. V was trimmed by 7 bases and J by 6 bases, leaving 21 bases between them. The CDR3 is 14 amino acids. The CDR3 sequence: CSGSPGAGWSEAFF. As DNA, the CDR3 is TGCAGCGGCTCCCCAGGGGCCGGGTGGTCTGAAGCTTTCTTT.

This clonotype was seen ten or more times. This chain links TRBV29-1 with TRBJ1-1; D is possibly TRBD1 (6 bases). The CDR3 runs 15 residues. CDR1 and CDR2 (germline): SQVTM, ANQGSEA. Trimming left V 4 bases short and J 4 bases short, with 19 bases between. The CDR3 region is CSVGTGGGWGTEAFF. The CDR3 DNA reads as TGCAGCGTTGGTACAGGAGGGGGTTGGGGCACTGAAGCTTTCTTT.

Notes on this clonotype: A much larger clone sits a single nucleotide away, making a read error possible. The DNA of the CDR3 is TGCAGCGTTGGGGGTGCGTTGGAGCGGTTCTTC. It translates to CSVGGALERFF. The chain employs TRBV29-1 and TRBJ2-1; D gene uncertain. Per the germline V gene, CDR1 is SQVTM and CDR2 is ANQGSEA. There are 11 residues in the CDR3.

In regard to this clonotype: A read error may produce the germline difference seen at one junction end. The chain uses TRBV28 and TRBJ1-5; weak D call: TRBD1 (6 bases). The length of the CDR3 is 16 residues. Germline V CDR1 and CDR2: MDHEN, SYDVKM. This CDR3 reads CASSRWGQDSNLPQHF. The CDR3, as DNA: TGTGCCAGCAGCCGGTGGGGGCAGGATAGCAATCTGCCCCAGCATTTT.

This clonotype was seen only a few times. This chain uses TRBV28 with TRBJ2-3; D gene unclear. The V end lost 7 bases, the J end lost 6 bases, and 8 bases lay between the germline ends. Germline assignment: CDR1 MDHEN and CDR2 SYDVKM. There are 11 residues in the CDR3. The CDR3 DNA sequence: TGTGCCAGCAACATTCTCGATACGCAGTATTTT. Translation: CASNILDTQYF.

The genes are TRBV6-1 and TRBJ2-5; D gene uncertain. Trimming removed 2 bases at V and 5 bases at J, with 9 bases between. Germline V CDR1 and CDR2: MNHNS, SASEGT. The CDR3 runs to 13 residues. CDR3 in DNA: TGTGCCAGCAGTGAATCTAGTGTGGAGACCCAGTACTTC. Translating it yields CASSESSVETQYF.

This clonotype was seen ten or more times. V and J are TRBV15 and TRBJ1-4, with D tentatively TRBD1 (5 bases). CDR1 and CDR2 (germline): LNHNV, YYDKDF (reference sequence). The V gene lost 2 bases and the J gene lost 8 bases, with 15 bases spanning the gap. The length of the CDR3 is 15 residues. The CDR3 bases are TGTGCCACCAGCAGACAAAGAGTCAGGGCCGAAAAACTGTTTTTT. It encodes CATSRQRVRAEKLFF.

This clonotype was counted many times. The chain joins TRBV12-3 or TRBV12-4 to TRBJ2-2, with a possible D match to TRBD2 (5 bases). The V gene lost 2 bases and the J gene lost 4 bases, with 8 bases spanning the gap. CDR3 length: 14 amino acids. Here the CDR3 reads CASSLMEATGELFF. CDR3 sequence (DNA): TGTGCCAGCAGTTTAATGGAGGCCACCGGGGAGCTGTTTTTT.

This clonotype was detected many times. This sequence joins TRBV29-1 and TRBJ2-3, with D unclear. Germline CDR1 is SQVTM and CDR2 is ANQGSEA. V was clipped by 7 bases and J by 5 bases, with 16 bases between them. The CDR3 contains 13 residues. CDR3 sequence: CSGEKGLGDTQYF. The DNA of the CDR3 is TGCAGCGGCGAAAAAGGTCTTGGAGATACGCAGTATTTT.

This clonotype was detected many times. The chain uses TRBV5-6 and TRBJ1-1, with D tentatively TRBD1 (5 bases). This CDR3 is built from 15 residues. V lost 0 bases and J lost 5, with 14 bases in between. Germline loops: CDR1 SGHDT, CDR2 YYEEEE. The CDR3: CASSLATGGETEAFF. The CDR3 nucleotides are TGTGCCAGCAGCTTGGCTACTGGGGGGGAGACTGAAGCTTTCTTT.

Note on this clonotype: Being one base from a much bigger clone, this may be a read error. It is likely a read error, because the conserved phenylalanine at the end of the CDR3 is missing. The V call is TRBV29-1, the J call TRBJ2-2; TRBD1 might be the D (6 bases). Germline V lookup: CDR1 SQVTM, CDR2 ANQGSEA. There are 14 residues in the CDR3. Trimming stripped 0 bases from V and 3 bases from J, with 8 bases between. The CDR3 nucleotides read TGCAGCGTTGAAGACAGGGGTGACACCGGGGAGCTGTTTTCT. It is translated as CSVEDRGDTGELFS.

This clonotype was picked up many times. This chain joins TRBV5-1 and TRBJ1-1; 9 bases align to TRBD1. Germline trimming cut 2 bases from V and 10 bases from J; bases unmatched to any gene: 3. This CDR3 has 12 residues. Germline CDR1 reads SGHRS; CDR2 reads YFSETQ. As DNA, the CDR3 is TGCGCCAGCAGCTTCGGGACAGGGACAGCTTTCTTT. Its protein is CASSFGTGTAFF.

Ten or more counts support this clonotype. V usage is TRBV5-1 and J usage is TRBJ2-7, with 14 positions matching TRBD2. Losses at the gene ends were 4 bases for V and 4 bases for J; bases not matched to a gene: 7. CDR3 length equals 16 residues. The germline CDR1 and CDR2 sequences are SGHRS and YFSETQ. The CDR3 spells CASSPPGLAGAYEQYF. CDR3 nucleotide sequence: TGCGCCAGCAGCCCCCCGGGACTAGCGGGAGCGTACGAGCAGTACTTC.

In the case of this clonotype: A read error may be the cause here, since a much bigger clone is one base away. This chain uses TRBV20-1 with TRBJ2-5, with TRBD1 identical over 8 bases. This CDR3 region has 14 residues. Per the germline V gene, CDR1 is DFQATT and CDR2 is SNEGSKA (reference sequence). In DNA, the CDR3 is TGCAGTGCTGGAAGGTCAGGGGGCAGAGAGTCCCAGTACTTC. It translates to CSAGRSGGRESQYF.

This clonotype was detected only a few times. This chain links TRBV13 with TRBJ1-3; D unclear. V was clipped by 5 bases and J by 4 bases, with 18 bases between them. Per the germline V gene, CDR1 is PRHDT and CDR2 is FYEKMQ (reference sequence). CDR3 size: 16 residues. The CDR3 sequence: CASSPQTRLSGNTIYF. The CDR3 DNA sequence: TGTGCCAGCAGCCCTCAGACTCGTCTCTCGGGAAACACCATATATTTT.

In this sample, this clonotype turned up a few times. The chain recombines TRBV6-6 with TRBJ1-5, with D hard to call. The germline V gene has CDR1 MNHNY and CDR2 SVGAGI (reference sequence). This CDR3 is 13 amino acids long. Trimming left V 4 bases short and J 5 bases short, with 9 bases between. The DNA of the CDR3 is TGTGCCAGCAGTTTTGCCCGTGATCAGCCCCAGCATTTT. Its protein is CASSFARDQPQHF.

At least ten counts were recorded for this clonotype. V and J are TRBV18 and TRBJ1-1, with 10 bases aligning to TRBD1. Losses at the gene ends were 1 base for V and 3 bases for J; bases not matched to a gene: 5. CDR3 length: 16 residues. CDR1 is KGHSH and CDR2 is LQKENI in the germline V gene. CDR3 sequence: CASSPRTGGADTEAFF. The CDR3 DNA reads TGTGCCAGCTCACCACGGACAGGGGGAGCGGACACTGAAGCTTTCTTT.

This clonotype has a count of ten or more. The CDR3 bases are TGTGCCAGCACCCGAGAGAGGGCTGAGTTCTTCTACAATGAGCAGTTCTTC. Translated, it gives CASTRERAEFFYNEQFF. V and J are TRBV5-6 and TRBJ2-1; TRBD2 is a possible D gene (5 bases). The V gene lost 6 bases and the J gene lost 3 bases, with 22 bases spanning the gap. CDR1 SGHDT and CDR2 YYEEEE come from the germline V gene. The CDR3 is 17 amino acids.

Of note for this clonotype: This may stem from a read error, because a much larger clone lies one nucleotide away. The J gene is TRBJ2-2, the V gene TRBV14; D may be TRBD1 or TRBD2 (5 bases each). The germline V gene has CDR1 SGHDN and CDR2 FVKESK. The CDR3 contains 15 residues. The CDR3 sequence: CASSRGLTAAGELSF. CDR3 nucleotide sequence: TGTGCCAGCAGCCGGGGCCTAACCGCGGCCGGGGAGCTGTCTTTT.

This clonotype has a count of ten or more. The CDR3 sequence: CASSSGTGAVVFGYTF. The CDR3 coding sequence is TGTGCCAGCAGCTCCGGGACAGGGGCGGTTGTGTTTGGCTACACCTTC. V usage is TRBV7-2 and J usage is TRBJ1-2, with 10 bases matching TRBD1. Germline V gene sequence: CDR1 SGHTA, CDR2 FQGNSA. The CDR3 spans 16 residues. V lost 4 bases and J lost 7; bases outside the gene matches: 12.

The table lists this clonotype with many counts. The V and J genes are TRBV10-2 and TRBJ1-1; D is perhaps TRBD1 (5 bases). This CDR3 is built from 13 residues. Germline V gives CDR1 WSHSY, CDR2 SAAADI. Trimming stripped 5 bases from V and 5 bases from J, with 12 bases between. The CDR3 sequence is CASSNPGRTEAFF. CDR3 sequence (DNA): TGCGCCAGCAGTAACCCGGGGCGGACTGAAGCTTTCTTT.

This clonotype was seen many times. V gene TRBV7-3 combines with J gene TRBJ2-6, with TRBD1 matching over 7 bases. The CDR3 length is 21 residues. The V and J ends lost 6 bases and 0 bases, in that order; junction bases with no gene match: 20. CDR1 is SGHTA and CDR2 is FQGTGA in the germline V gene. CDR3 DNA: TGTGCCAGCAGTTCCCGCCTTCCTACCGGGACAGCCAACTCTGGGGCCAACGTCCTGACTTTC. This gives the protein CASSSRLPTGTANSGANVLTF.